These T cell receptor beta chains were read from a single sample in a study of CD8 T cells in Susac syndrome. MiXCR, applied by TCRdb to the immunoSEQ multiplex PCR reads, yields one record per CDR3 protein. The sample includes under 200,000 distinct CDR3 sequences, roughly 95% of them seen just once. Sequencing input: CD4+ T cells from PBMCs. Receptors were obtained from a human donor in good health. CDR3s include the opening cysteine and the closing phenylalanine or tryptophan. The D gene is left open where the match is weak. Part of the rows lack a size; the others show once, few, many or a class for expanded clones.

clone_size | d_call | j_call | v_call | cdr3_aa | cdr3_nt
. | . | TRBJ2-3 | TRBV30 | CAWSLLATGTDTQYF | TGTGCCTGGAGTCTACTAGCCACAGGGACAGATACGCAGTATTTT
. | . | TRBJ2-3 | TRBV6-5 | CASSYSIGQRFDTQYF | TGTGCCAGCAGTTACTCGATAGGACAGAGATTCGATACGCAGTATTTT
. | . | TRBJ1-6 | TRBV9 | CASSFREKPYNSPLHF | TGTGCCAGCAGCTTTCGGGAGAAACCCTATAATTCACCCCTCCACTTT
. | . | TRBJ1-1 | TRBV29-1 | CSVSQGRSTEAFF | TGCAGCGTTTCACAAGGTCGGTCCACTGAAGCTTTCTTT
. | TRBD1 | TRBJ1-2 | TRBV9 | CASSAWDRVYGYTF | TGTGCCAGCAGCGCCTGGGACAGGGTATATGGCTACACCTTC
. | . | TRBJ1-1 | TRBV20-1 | CSARNGWGGTEAFF | TGCAGTGCTAGGAACGGGTGGGGTGGTACTGAAGCTTTCTTT
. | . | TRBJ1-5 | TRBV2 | CASSVGSNQPQHF | TGTGCCAGCAGTGTTGGATCTAATCAGCCCCAGCATTTT
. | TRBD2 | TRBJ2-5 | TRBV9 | CASSLAGERETQYF | TGTGCCAGCAGTTTAGCGGGAGAGCGGGAGACCCAGTACTTC
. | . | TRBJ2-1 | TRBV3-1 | CASSRTQGEQFF | TGTGCCAGCAGCCGGACGCAAGGTGAGCAGTTCTTC
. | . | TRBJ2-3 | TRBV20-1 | CSTPGGNTDTQYF | TGCAGCACACCAGGGGGGAACACAGATACGCAGTATTTT
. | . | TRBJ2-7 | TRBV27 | CASSLSPGAAYEQYF | TGTGCCAGCAGTTTATCCCCAGGGGCCGCCTACGAGCAGTACTTC
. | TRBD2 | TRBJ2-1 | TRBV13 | CASLRASGINEQFF | TGTGCCAGCTTACGGGCTAGCGGGATCAATGAGCAGTTCTTC
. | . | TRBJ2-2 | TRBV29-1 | CSVGQGGGELFF | TGCAGCGTTGGACAGGGAGGCGGGGAGCTGTTTTTT
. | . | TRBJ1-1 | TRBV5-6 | CASKGGTEAFF | TGTGCCAGCAAGGGGGGCACTGAAGCTTTCTTT
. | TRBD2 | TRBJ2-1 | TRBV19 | CASSAPGLAGRLEQFF | TGTGCCAGTAGTGCTCCGGGACTAGCGGGGCGCCTCGAGCAGTTCTTC
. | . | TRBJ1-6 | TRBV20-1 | CSASEKGRMLHF | TGCAGTGCTAGTGAAAAGGGACGGATGCTCCACTTT
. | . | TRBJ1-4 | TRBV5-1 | CASSLAVVSDEKLFF | TGCGCCAGCAGCTTGGCCGTGGTTTCGGATGAAAAACTGTTTTTT
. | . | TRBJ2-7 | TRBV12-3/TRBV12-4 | CASSRGTLTYEQYF | TGTGCCAGCAGCCGCGGGACCCTCACCTACGAGCAGTACTTC
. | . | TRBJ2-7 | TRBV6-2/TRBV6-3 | CASSYFADPGGDEQYF | TGTGCCAGCAGTTACTTCGCGGACCCAGGTGGGGACGAGCAGTACTTC
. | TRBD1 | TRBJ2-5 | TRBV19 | CASTRTGQETQYF | TGTGCCAGTACCCGGACAGGCCAAGAGACCCAGTACTTC
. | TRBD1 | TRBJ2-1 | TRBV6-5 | CASSYSAGTGIRKQFF | TGTGCCAGCAGTTACTCCGCCGGGACAGGTATACGAAAGCAGTTCTTC
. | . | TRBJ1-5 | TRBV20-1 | CSARDPASHSNQPQHF | TGCAGTGCTAGAGATCCGGCCAGTCATAGCAATCAGCCCCAGCATTTT
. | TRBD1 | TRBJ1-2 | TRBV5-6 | CASSTYSGQGVYGYTF | TGTGCCAGCAGCACGTACTCCGGACAGGGAGTCTATGGCTACACCTTC
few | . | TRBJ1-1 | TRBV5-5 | CASSLQPNTEAFF | TGTGCCAGCAGCTTGCAACCGAACACTGAAGCTTTCTTT
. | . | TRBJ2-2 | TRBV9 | CASSVVGTNTGELFF | TGTGCCAGCAGCGTAGTGGGCACGAACACCGGGGAGCTGTTTTTT
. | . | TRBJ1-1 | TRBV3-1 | CASSLGLAGTEAFF | TGTGCCAGCAGCCTAGGGTTAGCGGGGACTGAAGCTTTCTTT
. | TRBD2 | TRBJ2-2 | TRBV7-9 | CASSLVGLAGGTGELFF | TGTGCCAGCAGCTTAGTGGGACTAGCGGGAGGAACCGGGGAGCTGTTTTTT
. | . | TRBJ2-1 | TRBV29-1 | CSVGLFNEQFF | TGCAGCGTCGGACTCTTCAATGAGCAGTTCTTC
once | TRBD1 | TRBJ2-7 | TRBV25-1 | CASSGDRVGEQYF | TGTGCCAGCAGTGGAGACAGGGTGGGCGAGCAGTACTTC
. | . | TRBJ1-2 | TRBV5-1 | CASSLDPGTGGYTF | TGCGCCAGCAGCTTGGATCCGGGGACGGGGGGCTACACCTTC
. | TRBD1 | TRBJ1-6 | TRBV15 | CATSRDLQGAPLHF | TGTGCCACCAGCAGAGATTTACAGGGGGCACCCCTCCACTTT
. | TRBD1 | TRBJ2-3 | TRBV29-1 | CSLTSGTEADTQYF | TGCAGCCTAACCTCCGGGACAGAGGCAGATACGCAGTATTTT
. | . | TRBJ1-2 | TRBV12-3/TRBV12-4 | CASSLEDPNSGYTF | TGTGCCAGCAGTTTAGAAGACCCTAACTCTGGCTACACCTTC
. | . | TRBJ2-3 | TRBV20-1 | CSAPGPGTDTQYF | TGCAGTGCTCCGGGACCTGGGACAGATACGCAGTATTTT
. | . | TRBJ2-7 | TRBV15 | CATSRDRTYEQYF | TGTGCCACCAGCAGGGACAGAACCTACGAGCAGTACTTC
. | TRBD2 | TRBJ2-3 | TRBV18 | CASSRGTSSADTQYF | TGTGCCAGCTCACGAGGGACTAGTTCCGCAGATACGCAGTATTTT
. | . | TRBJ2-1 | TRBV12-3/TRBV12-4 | CASSWGQAGNNEQFF | TGTGCCAGCAGTTGGGGACAAGCGGGCAACAATGAGCAGTTCTTC
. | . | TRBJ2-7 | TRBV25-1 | CASSDDGPYEQYF | TGTGCCAGCAGTGACGACGGTCCCTACGAGCAGTACTTC
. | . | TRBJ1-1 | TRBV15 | CATSRERGYTEAFF | TGTGCCACCAGCAGAGAGAGGGGCTACACTGAAGCTTTCTTT
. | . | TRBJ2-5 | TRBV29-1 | CSVDEGKETQYF | TGCAGCGTTGATGAGGGCAAAGAGACCCAGTACTTC
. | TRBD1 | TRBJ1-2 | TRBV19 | CATTDRSYGYTF | TGTGCCACCACGGACAGGAGCTATGGCTACACCTTC
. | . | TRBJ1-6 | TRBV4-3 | CASSNAGDSPLHF | TGCGCCAGCAGTAATGCAGGGGATTCACCCCTCCACTTT
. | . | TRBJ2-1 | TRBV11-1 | CASSLWGPLHNEQFF | TGTGCCAGCAGCTTGTGGGGCCCCTTACACAATGAGCAGTTCTTC
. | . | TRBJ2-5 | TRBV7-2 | CASSLVWRETQYF | TGTGCCAGCAGCTTAGTTTGGAGGGAGACCCAGTACTTC
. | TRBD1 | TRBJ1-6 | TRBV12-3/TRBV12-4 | CASSSGQGASSPLHF | TGTGCCAGCAGCTCTGGACAGGGGGCCAGTTCACCCCTCCACTTT
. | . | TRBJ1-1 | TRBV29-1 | CSVAPQGYTEAFF | TGCAGCGTTGCCCCACAGGGCTACACTGAAGCTTTCTTT
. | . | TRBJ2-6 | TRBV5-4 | CASSSDPGLSGANVLTF | TGTGCCAGCAGCTCGGACCCAGGGCTCTCTGGGGCCAACGTCCTGACTTTC
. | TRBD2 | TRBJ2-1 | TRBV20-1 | CSAGLADNEQFF | TGCAGTGCGGGCCTAGCGGACAATGAGCAGTTCTTC
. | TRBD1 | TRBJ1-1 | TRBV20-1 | CSAETGTANTEAFF | TGCAGTGCTGAGACCGGGACAGCGAACACTGAAGCTTTCTTT
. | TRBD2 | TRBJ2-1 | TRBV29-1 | CSVGSGSAYNEQFF | TGCAGCGTGGGGAGCGGGAGTGCCTACAATGAGCAGTTCTTC
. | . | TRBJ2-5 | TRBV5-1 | CASSLSRRRFETQYF | TGCGCCAGCAGCTTGTCCAGGCGGCGATTCGAGACCCAGTACTTC
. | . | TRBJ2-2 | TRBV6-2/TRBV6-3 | CASSFRSPNTGELFF | TGTGCCAGCAGTTTTCGTTCGCCCAACACCGGGGAGCTGTTTTTT
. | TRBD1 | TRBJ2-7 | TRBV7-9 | CASSWTGLTYEQYF | TGTGCCAGCAGCTGGACAGGGTTAACGTACGAGCAGTACTTC
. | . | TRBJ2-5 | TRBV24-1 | CATMTKRTETQYF | TGTGCCACAATGACAAAAAGGACAGAGACCCAGTACTTC
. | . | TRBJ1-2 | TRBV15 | CAIQGQDYGYTF | TGTGCCATTCAAGGGCAGGACTATGGCTACACCTTC
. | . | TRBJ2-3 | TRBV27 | CASKTLSTDTQYF | TGTGCCAGCAAGACGTTGAGCACAGATACGCAGTATTTT
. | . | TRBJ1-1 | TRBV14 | CASSAGGGRTEAFF | TGTGCCAGCAGCGCTGGCGGGGGCCGGACTGAAGCTTTCTTT